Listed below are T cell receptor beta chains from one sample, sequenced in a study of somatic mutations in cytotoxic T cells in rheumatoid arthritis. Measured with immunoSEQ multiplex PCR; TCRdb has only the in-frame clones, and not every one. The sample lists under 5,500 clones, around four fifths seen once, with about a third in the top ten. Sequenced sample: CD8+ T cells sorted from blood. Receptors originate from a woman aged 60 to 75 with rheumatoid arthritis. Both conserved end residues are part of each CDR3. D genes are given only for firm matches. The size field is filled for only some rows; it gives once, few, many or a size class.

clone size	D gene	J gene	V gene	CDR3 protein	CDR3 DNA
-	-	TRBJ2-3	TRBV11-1	CASSLSAEGDTQYF	TGTGCCAGCAGCTTATCAGCGGAGGGCGATACGCAGTATTTT
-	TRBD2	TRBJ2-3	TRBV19	CASSAGGAGDTQYF	TGTGCCAGTAGTGCGGGGGGGGCTGGAGATACGCAGTATTTT
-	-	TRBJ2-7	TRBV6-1	CASSEWSVSTYEQYF	TGTGCCAGCAGTGAGTGGTCAGTCTCCACCTACGAGCAGTACTTC
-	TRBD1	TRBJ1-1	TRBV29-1	CSVGTGVTEAFF	TGCAGCGTTGGGACAGGGGTCACTGAAGCTTTCTTT
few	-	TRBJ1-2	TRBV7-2	CASSLVGEGGYTF	TGTGCCAGCAGCTTAGTGGGGGAGGGTGGCTACACCTTC
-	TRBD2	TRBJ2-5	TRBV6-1	CASSDPVGGVEQETQYF	TGTGCCAGCAGTGATCCGGTCGGGGGGGTCGAACAAGAGACCCAGTACTTC
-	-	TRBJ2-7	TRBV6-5	CASSYAGFGEQYF	TGTGCCAGCAGTTACGCCGGGTTCGGCGAGCAGTACTTC
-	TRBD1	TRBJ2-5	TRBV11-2	CASSYRGGQETQYF	TGTGCCAGCAGCTACAGGGGTGGGCAAGAGACCCAGTACTTC
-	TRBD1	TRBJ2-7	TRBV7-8	CASSHRAGGGPEQYF	TGTGCCAGCAGCCACAGGGCAGGGGGCGGCCCCGAGCAGTACTTC
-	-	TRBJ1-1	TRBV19	CASSTYGLLNTEAFF	TGTGCCAGTAGTACTTACGGGTTGCTGAACACTGAAGCTTTCTTT
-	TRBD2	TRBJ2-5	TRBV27	CASSRIDGGVETQYF	TGTGCCAGCAGTCGAATTGATGGGGGGGTGGAGACCCAGTACTTC
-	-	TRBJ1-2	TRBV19	CASTPWVREAYGYTF	TGTGCCAGTACCCCCTGGGTGAGGGAGGCCTATGGCTACACCTTC
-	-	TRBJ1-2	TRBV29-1	CSERSNYGYTF	TGCAGCGAGCGCAGCAACTATGGCTACACCTTC
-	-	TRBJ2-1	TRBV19	CASSGGWEQFF	TGTGCCAGTAGTGGGGGGTGGGAGCAGTTCTTC
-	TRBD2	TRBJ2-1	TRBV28	CASRPPGLAGSSSYNEQFF	TGTGCCAGCAGGCCCCCGGGACTAGCGGGATCGAGCTCCTACAATGAGCAGTTCTTC
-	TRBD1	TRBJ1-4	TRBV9	CASSPTGGSNEKLFF	TGTGCCAGCAGCCCTACAGGGGGCTCTAATGAAAAACTGTTTTTT
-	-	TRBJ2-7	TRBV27	CASSRRGDVFYEQYF	TGTGCCAGCAGTCGCCGGGGTGACGTCTTCTACGAGCAGTACTTC
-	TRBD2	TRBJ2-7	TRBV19	CASSPGLAAYEQYF	TGTGCCAGTAGTCCAGGACTAGCGGCCTACGAGCAGTACTTC
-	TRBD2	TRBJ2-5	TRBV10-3	CAIRSPGLAGGPQETQYF	TGTGCCATCAGGAGCCCGGGACTAGCGGGAGGCCCACAAGAGACCCAGTACTTC
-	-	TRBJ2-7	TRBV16	CASSQFLGGAYEQYF	TGTGCCAGCAGCCAATTTCTTGGAGGGGCCTACGAGCAGTACTTC